The 4 T cell receptor beta chains below all came from one sample that was sequenced in a study of patients and donors after allogeneic stem cell transplantation (dated by TCRdb to 2018 to 2021). The library was produced with RT-PCR. The data were produced on a NextSeq 550. TCRdb passed the public sequencing reads through fastp at Q25 and MiXCR, retaining productive beta sequences. Every CDR3 protein is listed once, alongside the most common genes and DNA of its rows. This sample comprises 400,000 to 500,000 distinct CDR3 sequences, 16% of them detected only once. The top ten constitute 7% to 7.5% of the sample. The source material was blood, either unsorted or a sorted T cell fraction (not recorded which). These receptors were collected from a human donor who was either an allogeneic HSCT recipient or a stem cell or donor lymphocyte infusion donor (not recorded which). It is not recorded whose cells these are; they may come from a transplant donor.

The chain employs TRBV30 and TRBJ2-5; D unclear. Trimming left V 3 bases short and J 5 bases short, with 16 bases between. Germline assignment: CDR1 GTSNPN and CDR2 SVGIG (reference sequence). The CDR3 covers 14 residues. CDR3 sequence (DNA): TGTGCCTGGAGCTTGGGCCTCGGCCGTGAGACCCAGTACTTC. Translating it yields CAWSLGLGRETQYF.

V gene TRBV10-3 combines with J gene TRBJ2-7; 7 bases match TRBD1. V trimming: 3 bases; J trimming: 4 bases; junction bases outside the gene matches: 12. CDR1 and CDR2 from the germline V gene are ENHRY and SYGVKD. The CDR3 totals 16 residues. Written as DNA, the CDR3 is TGTGCCATCAGTGAAGGGCGGACAGGTAAGAGGTACGAGCAGTACTTC. Its protein is CAISEGRTGKRYEQYF.

The V gene is TRBV7-2, the J gene TRBJ1-2; 10 bases are a match to TRBD1. Trimming cost V 4 bases and J 9 bases; bases outside gene matches: 17. There are 17 residues in the CDR3. CDR1 is SGHTA and CDR2 is FQGNSA in the germline V gene. DNA of the CDR3: TGTGCCAGCAGCTCCTCATCGGGGGTTGGGACAGGGGTCCGCTACACCTTC. It encodes CASSSSSGVGTGVRYTF.

The chain links TRBV12-3 or TRBV12-4 to TRBJ2-3; no reliable D call. The CDR3 runs to 14 residues. V was cut by 5 bases and J by 2 bases, with 11 bases left in between. The CDR3 sequence: CASSQGGNTDTQYF. Here the CDR3 DNA reads TGTGCCAGCAGTCAAGGCGGAAACACAGATACGCAGTATTTT.